The subject of this entry is one TCR beta chain. Its antigen is not known. The CDR3 covers 12 residues. Trimming cost V 6 bases and J 5 bases, with 10 bases left between them. CDR1 and CDR2 (germline): SNHLY, FYNNEI. This sample stems from a study of cytomegalovirus exposure and HLA in healthy donors. Study observations and caveats: Researchers left out some V segments, among them TRBV6-2 and TRBV6-3, as indistinguishable. Associated with HLA alleles at 0.05 false discovery rate in a later analysis were 16,951 TCR beta sequences.

Primers for the PCR totalled 60 Vbeta and 13 Jbeta. The method was immunoSEQ multiplex PCR; TCRdb's version includes in-frame clones alone and lacks a portion of them. Among 30,000 or so clones listed, 65% were seen once. Material for sequencing was PBMCs. The chain has TRBV2 and TRBJ1-2; D call uncertain. The TCR originated in a man aged 45-65 years in good health and CMV-seropositive. In DNA form, the CDR3 reads TGTGCCAGCAGGCTAGAGGGTTATGGCTACACCTTC. Its protein product is CASRLEGYGYTF.